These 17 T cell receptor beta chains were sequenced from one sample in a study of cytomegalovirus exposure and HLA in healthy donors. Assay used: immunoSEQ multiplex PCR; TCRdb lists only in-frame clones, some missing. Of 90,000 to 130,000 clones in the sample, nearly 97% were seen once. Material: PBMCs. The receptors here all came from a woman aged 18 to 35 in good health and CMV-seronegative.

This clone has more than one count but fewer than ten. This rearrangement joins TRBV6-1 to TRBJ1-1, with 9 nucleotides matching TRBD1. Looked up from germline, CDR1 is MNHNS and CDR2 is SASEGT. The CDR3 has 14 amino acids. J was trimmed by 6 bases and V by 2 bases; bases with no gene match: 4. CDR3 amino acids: CASSEPTGGAEAFF. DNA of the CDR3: TGTGCCAGCAGTGAACCGACAGGGGGGGCTGAAGCTTTCTTT.

CDR3 amino acids: CATSFPPPDPRNLKNIQYF. Written as DNA, the CDR3 is TGTGCCACCAGCTTCCCTCCCCCAGATCCGAGGAACCTTAAAAACATTCAGTACTTC. The V and J genes are TRBV15 and TRBJ2-4; D is uncertain. V was clipped by 5 bases and J by 4 bases, with 27 bases between them. Per the germline V gene, CDR1 is LNHNV and CDR2 is YYDKDF (reference sequence). The CDR3 runs to 19 residues.

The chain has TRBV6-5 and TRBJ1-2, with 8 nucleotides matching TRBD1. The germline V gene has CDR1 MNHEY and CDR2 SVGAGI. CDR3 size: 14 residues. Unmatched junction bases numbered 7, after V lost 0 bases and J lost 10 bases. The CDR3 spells CASSYSRTGKIYTF. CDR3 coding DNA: TGTGCCAGCAGTTACTCGAGGACAGGGAAGATCTACACCTTC.

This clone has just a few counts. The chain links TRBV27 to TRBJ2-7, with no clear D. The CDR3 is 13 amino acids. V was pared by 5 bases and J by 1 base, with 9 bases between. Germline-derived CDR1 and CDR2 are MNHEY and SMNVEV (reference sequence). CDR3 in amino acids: CASSPGSSYEQYF. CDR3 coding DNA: TGTGCCAGCAGTCCGGGTTCGTCCTACGAGCAGTACTTC.

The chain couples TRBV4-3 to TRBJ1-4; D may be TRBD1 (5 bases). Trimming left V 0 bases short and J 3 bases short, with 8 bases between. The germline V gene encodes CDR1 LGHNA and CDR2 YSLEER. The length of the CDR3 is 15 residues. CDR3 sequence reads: CASSQDRAANEKLFF. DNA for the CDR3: TGCGCCAGCAGCCAAGACAGGGCAGCTAATGAAAAACTGTTTTTT.

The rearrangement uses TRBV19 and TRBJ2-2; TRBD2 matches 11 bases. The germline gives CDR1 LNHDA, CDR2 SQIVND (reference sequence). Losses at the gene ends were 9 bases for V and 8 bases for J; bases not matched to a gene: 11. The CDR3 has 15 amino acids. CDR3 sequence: CASKGLAALWGELFF. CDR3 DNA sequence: TGTGCCAGCAAGGGACTAGCGGCCCTTTGGGGGGAGCTGTTTTTT.

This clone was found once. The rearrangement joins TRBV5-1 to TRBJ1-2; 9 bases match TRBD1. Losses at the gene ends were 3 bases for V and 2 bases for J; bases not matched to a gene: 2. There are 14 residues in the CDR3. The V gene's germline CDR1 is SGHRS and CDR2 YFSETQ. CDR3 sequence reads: CASSSGTGNYGYTF. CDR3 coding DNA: TGCGCCAGCAGCTCCGGGACAGGGAACTATGGCTACACCTTC.

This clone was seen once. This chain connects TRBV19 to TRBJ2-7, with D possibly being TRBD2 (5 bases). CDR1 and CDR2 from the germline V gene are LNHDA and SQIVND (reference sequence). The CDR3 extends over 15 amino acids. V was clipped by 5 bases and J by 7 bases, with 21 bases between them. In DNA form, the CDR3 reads TGTGCCAGTAGTCCAACCGGACCGCTGGGAGAGGAGCAGTACTTC. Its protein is CASSPTGPLGEEQYF.

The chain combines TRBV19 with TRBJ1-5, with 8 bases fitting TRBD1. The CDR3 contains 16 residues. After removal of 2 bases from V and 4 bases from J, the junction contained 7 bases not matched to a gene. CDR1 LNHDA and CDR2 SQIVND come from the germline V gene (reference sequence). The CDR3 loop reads CASSIKAGGSNQPQHF. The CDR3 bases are TGTGCCAGTAGTATAAAGGCAGGGGGCTCAAATCAGCCCCAGCATTTT.

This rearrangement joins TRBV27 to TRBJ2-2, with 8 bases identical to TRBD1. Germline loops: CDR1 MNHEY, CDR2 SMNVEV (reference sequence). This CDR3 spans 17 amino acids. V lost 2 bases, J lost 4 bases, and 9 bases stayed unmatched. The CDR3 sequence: CASSLGFGQGGTGELFF. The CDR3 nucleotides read TGTGCCAGCAGTTTAGGGTTCGGACAGGGCGGCACCGGGGAGCTGTTTTTT.

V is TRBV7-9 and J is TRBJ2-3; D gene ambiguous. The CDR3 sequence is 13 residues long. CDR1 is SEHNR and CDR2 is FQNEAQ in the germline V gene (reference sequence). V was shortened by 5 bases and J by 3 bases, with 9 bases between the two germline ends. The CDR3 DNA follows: TGTGCCAGCAGCGAAACGAGAACAGATACGCAGTATTTT. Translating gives CASSETRTDTQYF.

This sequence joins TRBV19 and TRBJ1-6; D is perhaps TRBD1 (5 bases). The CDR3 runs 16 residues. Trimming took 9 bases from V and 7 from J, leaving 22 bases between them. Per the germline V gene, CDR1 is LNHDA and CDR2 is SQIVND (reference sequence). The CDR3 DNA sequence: TGTGCCAGCAGAGAGGTTCGAAGGGGTGAGAATTCACCCCTCCACTTT. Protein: CASREVRRGENSPLHF.

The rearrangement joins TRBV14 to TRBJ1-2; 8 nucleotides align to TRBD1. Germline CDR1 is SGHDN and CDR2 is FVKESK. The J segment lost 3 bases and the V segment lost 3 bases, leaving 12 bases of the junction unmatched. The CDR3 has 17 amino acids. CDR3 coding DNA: TGTGCCAGCAGCCAGGCGGACCACAGGGGGTATCACTATGGCTACACCTTC. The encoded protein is CASSQADHRGYHYGYTF.

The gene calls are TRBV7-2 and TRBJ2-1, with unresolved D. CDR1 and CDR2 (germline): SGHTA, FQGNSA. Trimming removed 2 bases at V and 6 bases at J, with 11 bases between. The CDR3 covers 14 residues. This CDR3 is CASSLMRSVNEQFF. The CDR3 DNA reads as TGTGCCAGCAGCTTAATGAGGAGCGTCAATGAGCAGTTCTTC.

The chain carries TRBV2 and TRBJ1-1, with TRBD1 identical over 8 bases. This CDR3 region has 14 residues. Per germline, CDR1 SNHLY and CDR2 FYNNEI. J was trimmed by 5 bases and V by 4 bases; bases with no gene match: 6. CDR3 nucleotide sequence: TGTGCCAGCAGTGTTCGACAGGGGAAGACTGAAGCTTTCTTT. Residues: CASSVRQGKTEAFF.

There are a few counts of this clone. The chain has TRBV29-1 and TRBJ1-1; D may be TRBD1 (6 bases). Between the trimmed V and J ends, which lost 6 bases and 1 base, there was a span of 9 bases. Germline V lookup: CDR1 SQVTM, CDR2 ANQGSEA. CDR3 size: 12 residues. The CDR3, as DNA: TGCAGCGTCCACAGGGAGAACACTGAAGCTTTCTTT. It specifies CSVHRENTEAFF.

CDR3 sequence (DNA): TGTGCCAGCAGTTACGACCTAACGGGAAATGAAAAACTGTTTTTT. This sequence encodes CASSYDLTGNEKLFF. The rearrangement links TRBV6-5 to TRBJ1-4; D remains ambiguous. The CDR3 extends over 15 amino acids. Deletions cut 2 bases from V and 5 bases from J, with 12 bases between. Germline loops: CDR1 MNHEY, CDR2 SVGAGI.